The 14 T cell receptor beta chains below were found in one sample sequenced in a study of blood T cells in healthy people across ages. The second PCR ran roughly 6 to 12 cycles with a sample-barcoded 5' primer and J-beta primers. MiXCR, run by TCRdb on the 5' RACE reads, gives a single entry per CDR3 protein. Here the sample spans approximately 600,000 distinct CDR3 sequences, roughly 50% being singletons. Source material: blood. These receptors were taken from a man in his 60s in good health.

The chain links TRBV20-1 to TRBJ1-2, with D unresolved. The germline V gene encodes CDR1 DFQATT and CDR2 SNEGSKA (reference sequence). Trimming left V 5 bases short and J 0 bases short, with 10 bases between. The CDR3 consists of 13 residues. CDR3 DNA: TGCAGTGCTGGCAGCGGCTCTAACTATGGCTACACCTTC. It translates to CSAGSGSNYGYTF.

This clonotype was recorded a few times. In nucleotides, the CDR3 is TGTGCCAGCAGCCACGACCAGGGCCGCATCGAGACCCAGTACTTC. It encodes CASSHDQGRIETQYF. The chain carries TRBV4-2 and TRBJ2-5; tentative D call: TRBD1 (5 bases). The V gene's germline CDR1 is LGHNA and CDR2 YNFKEQ. Trimming removed 3 bases from V and 5 bases from J, with 16 bases in between. This CDR3 is 15 amino acids long.

V and J are TRBV6-6 and TRBJ2-1; 7 nucleotides agree with TRBD1. Looked up from germline, CDR1 is MNHNY and CDR2 is SVGAGI (reference sequence). V was clipped by 2 bases and J by 2 bases; unmatched bases: 3. The CDR3 is 15 amino acids. The CDR3 loop is CASSYRTGAYNEQFF. CDR3 coding DNA: TGTGCCAGCAGTTACCGTACAGGGGCCTACAATGAGCAGTTCTTC.

V and J are TRBV5-1 and TRBJ2-1; 13 positions match TRBD2. V trimming: 4 bases; J trimming: 9 bases; junction bases outside the gene matches: 4. Germline CDR1 is SGHRS and CDR2 is YFSETQ. This CDR3 spans 14 amino acids. The CDR3 nucleotides are TGCGCCAGCAGCGGGGGACTAGCGGGGACTGAGCAGTTCTTC. It encodes CASSGGLAGTEQFF.

The J gene is TRBJ2-1, the V gene TRBV5-8; possibly TRBD1 or TRBD2 for D (5 bases each). The assigned J gene may be wrong: the sequence end matches TRBJ2-7 better. This CDR3 spans 15 amino acids. Germline loops: CDR1 SGHTS, CDR2 YDEGEE. This CDR3 reads CASSLGDLGYNEQYF. Here the CDR3 DNA reads TGTGCCAGCAGCTTGGGGGACCTTGGATACAATGAGCAGTACTTC.

The V and J genes are TRBV28 and TRBJ2-5; the match to TRBD2 covers 8 bases. The ends lost 3 bases at V and 5 bases at J; junction bases unmatched: 8. Germline V CDR1 and CDR2: MDHEN, SYDVKM. This CDR3 is 15 amino acids long. The CDR3 loop is CASSFTGLASETQYF. CDR3 DNA sequence: TGTGCCAGCAGTTTCACTGGACTAGCATCGGAGACCCAGTACTTC.

Only a few counts were recorded for this clonotype. The chain has TRBV5-6 and TRBJ2-1, with 8 nucleotides matching TRBD2. CDR1 SGHDT and CDR2 YYEEEE come from the germline V gene. J was trimmed by 7 bases and V by 1 base; bases with no gene match: 4. CDR3 length: 14 amino acids. The DNA for the CDR3 is TGTGCCAGCAGCTTGCCCGGGGGGGGGAATGAGCAGTTCTTC. Amino acids: CASSLPGGGNEQFF.

The V and J genes are TRBV29-1 and TRBJ2-3; 9 bases fit TRBD1. Trimming at V came to 6 bases and at J to 1 base, leaving 2 bases not matched to a gene. The CDR3 extends over 13 amino acids. Germline V CDR1 and CDR2: SQVTM, ANQGSEA. The CDR3 DNA follows: TGCAGCGTCAGACAGGGGGGCACAGATACGCAGTATTTT. It translates to CSVRQGGTDTQYF.

The rearrangement uses TRBV9 and TRBJ2-5; no definite D call. Trimming removed 4 bases at V and 5 bases at J, with 6 bases between. CDR1 is SGDLS, CDR2 YYNGEE, per germline. CDR3 length: 11 amino acids. The chain's CDR3 is CASSLPETQYF. CDR3 nucleotide sequence: TGTGCCAGCAGCCTACCCGAGACCCAGTACTTC.

The rearrangement uses TRBV11-1 and TRBJ2-1; weak D call: TRBD1 (5 bases). Germline V gene lookup returns CDR1 SGHAT and CDR2 FQDESV (reference sequence). V dropped 9 bases and J dropped 0 bases, with 15 bases sitting between them. This CDR3 has 15 amino acids. CDR3: CARGPGPSSYNEQFF. CDR3 coding DNA: TGTGCCAGGGGGCCGGGCCCAAGCTCCTACAATGAGCAGTTCTTC. Drawing the rest from reference TRBV11-1 and TRBJ2-1, the complete variable domain is EAEVAQSPRYKITEKSQAVAFWCDPISGHATLYWYRQILGQGPELLVQFQDESVVDDSQLPKDRFSAERLKGVDSTLKIQPAELGDSAMYLCARGPGPSSYNEQFFGPGTRLTVL.

The genes are TRBV20-1 and TRBJ1-2; D is unresolved. The CDR3 contains 13 residues. CDR1 is DFQATT, CDR2 SNEGSKA, per germline (reference sequence). Trimming pared 0 bases from V and 6 bases from J, leaving 11 bases between. Written as DNA, the CDR3 is TGCAGTGCTAGAGACAGATCTTTCGATGGCTACACCTTC. It yields the protein CSARDRSFDGYTF.

As DNA, the CDR3 is TGTGCCAGCAGTCCGGGGGCCACAACTGGCGAGCAGTACTTC. This sequence encodes CASSPGATTGEQYF. This rearrangement joins TRBV6-2 or TRBV6-3 to TRBJ2-7; TRBD1 or TRBD2 may be the D gene (6 bases each). V gave up 5 bases and J gave up 6 bases, with 17 bases separating them. Germline V lookup: CDR1 MNHEY, CDR2 SVGEGT. The CDR3 loop spans 14 amino acids.

The rearrangement links TRBV2 to TRBJ1-2; no clear D. The CDR3 contains 12 residues. Per the germline V gene, CDR1 is SNHLY and CDR2 is FYNNEI. Trimming removed 7 bases from V and 4 bases from J, with 10 bases in between. CDR3 DNA sequence: TGTGCCAGCAAACTCGACGGCTATGGCTACACCTTC. Residues: CASKLDGYGYTF.

V and J are TRBV20-1 and TRBJ2-5, with 7 bases fitting TRBD1. The trim removed 0 bases at V and 1 base at J, leaving 5 bases unmatched. CDR1 is DFQATT and CDR2 is SNEGSKA in the germline V gene (reference sequence). This CDR3 is 15 amino acids long. CDR3 DNA: TGCAGTGCTAGAGAGCCGCGACAGGGCCAAGAGACCCAGTACTTC. Translated: CSAREPRQGQETQYF.